Following are 9 T cell receptor beta chains from one sample sequenced in a study of blood T cell repertoires in COVID-19. This table comes from immunoSEQ multiplex PCR, and its TCRdb copy is limited to in-frame clones, with some not included. The sample yields around 250,000 clones, roughly 90% seen once. The sample consisted of peripheral blood. These receptors were collected from a human donor in a cohort sampled during active COVID-19.

The rearrangement joins TRBV27 to TRBJ2-5, with TRBD1 matching 7 bases. CDR3 length: 13 amino acids. J gave up 5 bases and V 4 bases, and 4 bases lay outside the gene matches. Germline V CDR1 and CDR2: MNHEY, SMNVEV (reference sequence). The CDR3 coding sequence is TGTGCCAGCAGTTCCAGGGGGTGGGAGACCCAGTACTTC. Protein: CASSSRGWETQYF.

CDR3 DNA sequence: TGTGCCAGCCCTGGGGCTAGCGGGGGAGCCTACGAGCAGTACTTC. Its protein is CASPGASGGAYEQYF. The chain employs TRBV6-9 and TRBJ2-7; 10 bases agree with TRBD2. The CDR3 length is 15 residues. After removal of 8 bases from V and 2 bases from J, the junction contained 9 bases not matched to a gene. Germline values: CDR1 MNHGY, CDR2 SVAAGI.

A single count supports this clone. V usage is TRBV6-6 and J usage is TRBJ2-1; D perhaps matches TRBD1 (5 bases). Germline loops: CDR1 MNHNY, CDR2 SVGAGI (reference sequence). Trimming shortened V by 4 bases and J by 3 bases, and 10 bases separated the two germline ends. This CDR3 contains 14 residues. The CDR3 DNA reads as TGTGCCAGCAGTTCGACAGTTTTCTACAATGAGCAGTTCTTC. This encodes CASSSTVFYNEQFF.

The CDR3 DNA reads TGTGCCAGCAGCTTATCCGTCGGGGGGGTCAGGACTGAAGCTTTCTTT. Encoded protein: CASSLSVGGVRTEAFF. The chain links TRBV7-9 to TRBJ1-1, with D possibly TRBD1 on 5 matching bases. Per germline, CDR1 SEHNR and CDR2 FQNEAQ (reference sequence). Trimming shortened V by 2 bases and J by 5 bases, and 18 bases separated the two germline ends. The CDR3 runs 16 residues.

This sequence joins TRBV6-6 and TRBJ1-3; 7 positions match TRBD1. J gave up 6 bases and V 7 bases, and 9 bases lay outside the gene matches. Germline V lookup: CDR1 MNHNY, CDR2 SVGAGI (reference sequence). The CDR3 has 14 amino acids. CDR3 in DNA: TGTGCCAGCATCGACAGGGAAAGGAAAAACACCATATATTTT. It encodes CASIDRERKNTIYF.

This chain links TRBV11-2 with TRBJ2-7; D not resolved. Germline CDR1 reads SGHAT; CDR2 reads FQNNGV. V was shortened by 3 bases and J by 4 bases, with 13 bases between the two germline ends. CDR3 length: 14 residues. The DNA for the CDR3 is TGTGCCAGCAGCTTTGAGTTATCGAAATACGAGCAGTACTTC. This translates into CASSFELSKYEQYF.

The rearrangement links TRBV5-1 to TRBJ1-5; D is uncertain. V was clipped by 4 bases and J by 1 base, with 12 bases between them. The CDR3 has 15 amino acids. Germline lookup yields CDR1 SGHRS and CDR2 YFSETQ. In nucleotides, the CDR3 is TGCGCCAGCAGCCTCTCAGGCTTGAGCAATCAGCCCCAGCATTTT. Its protein is CASSLSGLSNQPQHF.

The V call is TRBV6-2 or TRBV6-3, the J call TRBJ2-7; TRBD1 might be the D (6 bases). This CDR3 has 18 amino acids. Germline CDR1 reads MNHEY; CDR2 reads SVGEGT. V lost 0 bases, J lost 3 bases, and 21 bases lay in between. CDR3 nucleotide sequence: TGTGCCAGCAGTTACTCCCCTAGGGGGTCCAGAGGGATCTACGAGCAGTACTTC. It encodes CASSYSPRGSRGIYEQYF.

The J gene is TRBJ2-5, the V gene TRBV7-3, with unresolved D. Germline lookup yields CDR1 SGHTA and CDR2 FQGTGA. The CDR3 consists of 13 residues. The V gene lost 4 bases and the J gene lost 4 bases, with 10 bases spanning the gap. As DNA, the CDR3 is TGTGCCAGCAGCTCCCTCCCTCGAGAGACCCAGTACTTC. Amino acid sequence: CASSSLPRETQYF. The full variable domain, in which reference TRBV7-3 and TRBJ2-5 provide the parts outside the CDR3, is GAGVSQTPSNKVTEKGKYVELRCDPISGHTALYWYRQSLGQGPEFLIYFQGTGAADDSGLPNDRFFAVRPEGSVSTLKIQRTERGDSAVYLCASSSLPRETQYFGPGTRLLVL.